Presented here are 2 T cell receptor beta chains from one specimen sequenced in a study of blood T cell repertoires in COVID-19. Here immunoSEQ multiplex PCR was the method, and the copy in TCRdb shows in-frame clones only, minus some. The sample has 55,000 to 80,000 clones, 85% to 90% seen once. The sequenced material came from peripheral blood. The source is a man between 50 and 59 years old with active COVID-19.

This clone was picked up one time. The rearrangement joins TRBV4-3 to TRBJ1-4, with a possible D match to TRBD1 (5 bases). This CDR3 region has 18 residues. Per germline, CDR1 LGHNA and CDR2 YSLEER. Trimming shortened V by 0 bases and J by 3 bases, and 17 bases separated the two germline ends. The CDR3 is CASSQDPGWGEANEKLFF. CDR3 nucleotides: TGCGCCAGCAGCCAAGATCCGGGGTGGGGGGAAGCTAATGAAAAACTGTTTTTT.

The chain has TRBV5-1 and TRBJ1-1; D is unclear. The germline V gene encodes CDR1 SGHRS and CDR2 YFSETQ. V was trimmed by 0 bases and J by 1 base, leaving 7 bases between them. The CDR3 totals 14 residues. CDR3 in DNA: TGCGCCAGCAGCTTGGAGCGCCCGAACACTGAAGCTTTCTTT. This translates into CASSLERPNTEAFF.